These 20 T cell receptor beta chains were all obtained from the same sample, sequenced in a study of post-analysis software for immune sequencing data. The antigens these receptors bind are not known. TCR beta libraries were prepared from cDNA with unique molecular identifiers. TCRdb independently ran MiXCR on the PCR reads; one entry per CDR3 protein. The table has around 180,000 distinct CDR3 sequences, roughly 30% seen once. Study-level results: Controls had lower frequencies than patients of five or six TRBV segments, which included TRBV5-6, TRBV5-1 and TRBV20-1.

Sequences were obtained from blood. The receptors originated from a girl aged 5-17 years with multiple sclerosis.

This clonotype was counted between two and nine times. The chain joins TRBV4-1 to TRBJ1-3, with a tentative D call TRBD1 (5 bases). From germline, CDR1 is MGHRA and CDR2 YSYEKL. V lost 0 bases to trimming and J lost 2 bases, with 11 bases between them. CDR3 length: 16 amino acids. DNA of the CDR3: TGCGCCAGCAGCCAAGAGGCTCAGGGAACTGGAAACACCATATATTTT. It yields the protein CASSQEAQGTGNTIYF.

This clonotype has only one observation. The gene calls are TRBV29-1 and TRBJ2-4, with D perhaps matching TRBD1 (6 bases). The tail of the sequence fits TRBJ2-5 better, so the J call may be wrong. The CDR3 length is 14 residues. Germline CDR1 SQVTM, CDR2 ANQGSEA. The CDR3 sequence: CSVEVDSMGETQYF. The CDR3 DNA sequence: TGCAGCGTTGAAGTGGACAGCATGGGAGAGACCCAGTACTTC.

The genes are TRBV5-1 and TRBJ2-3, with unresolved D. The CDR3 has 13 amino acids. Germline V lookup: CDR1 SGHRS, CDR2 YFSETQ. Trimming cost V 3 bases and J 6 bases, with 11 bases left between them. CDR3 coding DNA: TGCGCCAGCAGCTCCTTATCCAGTGATACGCAGTATTTT. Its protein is CASSSLSSDTQYF.

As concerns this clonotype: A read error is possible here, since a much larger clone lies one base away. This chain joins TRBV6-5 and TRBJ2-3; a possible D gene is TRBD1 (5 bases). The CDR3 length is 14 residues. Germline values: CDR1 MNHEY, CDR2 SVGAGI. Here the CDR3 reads CASSYTGSTGTQYF. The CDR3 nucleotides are TGTGCCAGCAGTTATACAGGTAGCACAGGTACGCAGTATTTT.

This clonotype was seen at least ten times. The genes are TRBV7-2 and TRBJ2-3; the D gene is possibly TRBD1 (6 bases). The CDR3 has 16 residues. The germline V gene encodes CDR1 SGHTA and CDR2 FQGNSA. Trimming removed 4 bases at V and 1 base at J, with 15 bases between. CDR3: CASSSGRGSGTDTQYF. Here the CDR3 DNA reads TGTGCCAGCAGCTCCGGTAGGGGGAGCGGCACAGATACGCAGTATTTT. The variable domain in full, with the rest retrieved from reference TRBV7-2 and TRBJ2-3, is GAGVSQSPSNKVTEKGKDVELRCDPISGHTALYWYRQSLGQGLEFLIYFQGNSAPDKSGLPSDRFSAERTGGSVSTLTIQRTQQEDSAVYLCASSSGRGSGTDTQYFGPGTRLTVL.

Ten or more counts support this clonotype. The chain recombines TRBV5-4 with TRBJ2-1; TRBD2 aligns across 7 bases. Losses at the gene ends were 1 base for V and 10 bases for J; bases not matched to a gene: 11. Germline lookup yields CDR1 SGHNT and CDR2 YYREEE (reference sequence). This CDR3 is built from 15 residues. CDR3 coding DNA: TGTGCCAGCAGCTTGCGGCTAGCGGACGCGGGGGAGCAGTTCTTC. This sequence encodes CASSLRLADAGEQFF.

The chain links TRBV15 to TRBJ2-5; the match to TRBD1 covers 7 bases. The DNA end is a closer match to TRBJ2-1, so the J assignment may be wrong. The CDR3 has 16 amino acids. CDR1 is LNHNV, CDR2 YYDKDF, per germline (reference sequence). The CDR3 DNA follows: TGTGCCACCAGCAGCCCAGAGCAGGGGGTCCAAGAGACCCAGTTCTTC. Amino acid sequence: CATSSPEQGVQETQFF.

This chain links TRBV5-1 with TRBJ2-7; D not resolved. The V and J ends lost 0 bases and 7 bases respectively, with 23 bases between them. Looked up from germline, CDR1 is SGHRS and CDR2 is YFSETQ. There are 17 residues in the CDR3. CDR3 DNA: TGCGCCAGCAGCTTGGGTCAGCTTACCGGTTCCTACAATGAGCAGTACTTC. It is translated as CASSLGQLTGSYNEQYF. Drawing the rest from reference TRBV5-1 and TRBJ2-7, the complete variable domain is KAGVTQTPRYLIKTRGQQVTLSCSPISGHRSVSWYQQTPGQGLQFLFEYFSETQRNKGNFPGRFSGRQFSNSRSEMNVSTLELGDSALYLCASSLGQLTGSYNEQYFGPGTRLTVT.

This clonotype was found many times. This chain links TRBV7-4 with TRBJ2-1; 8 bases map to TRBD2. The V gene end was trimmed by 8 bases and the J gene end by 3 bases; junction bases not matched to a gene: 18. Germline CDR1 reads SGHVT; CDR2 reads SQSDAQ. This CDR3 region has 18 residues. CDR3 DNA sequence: TGTGCCAGCGCGGTAGCGGGACCCGTGGAGGGGTTCTACAATGAGCAGTTCTTC. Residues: CASAVAGPVEGFYNEQFF. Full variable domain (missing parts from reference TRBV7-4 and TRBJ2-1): GAGVSQSPRYKVAKRGRDVALRCDSISGHVTLYWYRQTLGQGSEVLTYSQSDAQRDKSGRPSGRFSAERPERSVSTLKIQRTEQGDSAVYLCASAVAGPVEGFYNEQFFGPGTRLTVL.

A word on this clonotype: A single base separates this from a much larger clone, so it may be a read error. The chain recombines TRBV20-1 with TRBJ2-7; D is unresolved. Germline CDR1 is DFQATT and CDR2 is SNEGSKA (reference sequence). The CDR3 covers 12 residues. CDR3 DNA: TGCAGTGCTAGAGGATTCTCCCACGAGCAGTACTTC. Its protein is CSARGFSHEQYF.

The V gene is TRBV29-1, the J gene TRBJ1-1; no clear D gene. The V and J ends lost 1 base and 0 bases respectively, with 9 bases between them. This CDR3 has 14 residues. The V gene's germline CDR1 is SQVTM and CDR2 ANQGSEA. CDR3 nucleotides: TGCAGCGTTGAAGCAGGTCGGATGAACACTGAAGCTTTCTTT. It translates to CSVEAGRMNTEAFF. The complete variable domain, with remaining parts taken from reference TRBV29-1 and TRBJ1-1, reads SAVISQKPSRDICQRGTSLTIQCQVDSQVTMMFWYRQQPGQSLTLIATANQGSEATYESGFVIDKFPISRPNLTFSTLTVSNMSPEDSSIYLCSVEAGRMNTEAFFGQGTRLTVV.

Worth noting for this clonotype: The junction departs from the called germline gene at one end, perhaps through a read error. The CDR3 is CTSSPQYNEQFF. As DNA, the CDR3 is TGTACCAGCAGCCCCCAATACAATGAGCAGTTCTTC. The chain is built from TRBV3-1 and TRBJ2-1; D not resolved. This CDR3 contains 12 residues. Germline CDR1 LGHDT, CDR2 YNNKEL (reference sequence).

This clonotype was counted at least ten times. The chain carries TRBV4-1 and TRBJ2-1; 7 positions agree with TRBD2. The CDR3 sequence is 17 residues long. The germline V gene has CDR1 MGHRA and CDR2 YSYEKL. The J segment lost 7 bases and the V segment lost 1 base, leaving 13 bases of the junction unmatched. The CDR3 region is CASSQGFRGSTGNEQFF. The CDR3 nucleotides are TGCGCCAGCAGCCAAGGTTTTCGCGGGAGCACCGGGAATGAGCAGTTCTTC.

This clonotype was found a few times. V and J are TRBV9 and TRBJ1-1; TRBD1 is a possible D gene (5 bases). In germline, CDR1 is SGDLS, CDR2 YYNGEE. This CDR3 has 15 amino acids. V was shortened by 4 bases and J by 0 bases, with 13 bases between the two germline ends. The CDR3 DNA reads TGTGCCAGCAGCCCACGGACAAGTATGAACACTGAAGCTTTCTTT. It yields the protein CASSPRTSMNTEAFF.

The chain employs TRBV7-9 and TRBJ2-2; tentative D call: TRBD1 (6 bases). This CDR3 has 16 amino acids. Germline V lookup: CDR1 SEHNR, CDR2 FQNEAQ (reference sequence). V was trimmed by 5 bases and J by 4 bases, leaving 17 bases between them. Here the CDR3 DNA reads TGTGCCAGCAGCCTCACAGGGATCGTCGGCACCGGGGAGCTGTTTTTT. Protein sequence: CASSLTGIVGTGELFF.

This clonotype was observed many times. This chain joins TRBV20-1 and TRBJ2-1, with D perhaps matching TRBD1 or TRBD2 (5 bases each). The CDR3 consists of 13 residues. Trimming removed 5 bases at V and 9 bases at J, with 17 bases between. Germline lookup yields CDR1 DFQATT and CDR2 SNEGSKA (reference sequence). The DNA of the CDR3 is TGCAGTGCTCCTACGGGACCGCCGGGTGAGCAGTTCTTC. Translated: CSAPTGPPGEQFF.

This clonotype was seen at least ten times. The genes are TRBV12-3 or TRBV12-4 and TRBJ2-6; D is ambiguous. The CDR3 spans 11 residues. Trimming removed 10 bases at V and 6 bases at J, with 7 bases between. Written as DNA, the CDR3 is TGTGCCACCCGGCAGGCCAACGTCCTGACTTTC. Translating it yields CATRQANVLTF.

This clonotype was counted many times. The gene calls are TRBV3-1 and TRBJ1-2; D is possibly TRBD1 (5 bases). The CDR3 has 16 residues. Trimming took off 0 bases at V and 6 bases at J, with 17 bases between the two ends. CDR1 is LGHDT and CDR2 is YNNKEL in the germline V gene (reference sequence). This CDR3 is CASSQDKLSGVHGYTF. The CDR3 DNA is TGTGCCAGCAGCCAAGATAAACTGTCGGGGGTTCATGGCTACACCTTC.

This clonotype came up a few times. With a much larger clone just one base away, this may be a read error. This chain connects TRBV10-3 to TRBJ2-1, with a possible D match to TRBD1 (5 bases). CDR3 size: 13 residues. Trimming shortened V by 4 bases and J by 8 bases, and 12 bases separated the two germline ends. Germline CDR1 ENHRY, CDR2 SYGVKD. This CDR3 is CAISVSVGDEQFF. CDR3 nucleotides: TGTGCCATCAGTGTCTCGGTAGGGGATGAGCAGTTCTTC.

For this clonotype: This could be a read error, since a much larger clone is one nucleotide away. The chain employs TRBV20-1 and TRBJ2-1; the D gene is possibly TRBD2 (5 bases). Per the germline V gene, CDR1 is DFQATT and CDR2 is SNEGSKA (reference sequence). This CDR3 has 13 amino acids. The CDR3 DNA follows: TGCAGTGCTAGAGAGGACTTCTTCAATGAGCAGGTCTTC. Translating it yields CSAREDFFNEQVF.